The 22 T cell receptor beta chains in this list originate from one sample, sequenced in a study of blood T cell repertoires in COVID-19. Repertoires were generated with immunoSEQ multiplex PCR, while TCRdb's copy carries only in-frame clones and drops some. The data show over 400,000 clones, approximately 85% seen once. The sample consisted of peripheral blood. Receptors were obtained from a human donor in a cohort sampled during active COVID-19.

In its sample, this clone was seen once. The chain recombines TRBV13 with TRBJ2-3; D gene ambiguous. Germline values: CDR1 PRHDT, CDR2 FYEKMQ (reference sequence). The CDR3 spans 15 residues. Trimming pared 2 bases from V and 0 bases from J, leaving 9 bases between. The CDR3, as DNA: TGTGCCAGCAGCTTAAATCGCAGGAGCACAGATACGCAGTATTTT. It is translated as CASSLNRRSTDTQYF. Drawing the rest from reference TRBV13 and TRBJ2-3, the complete variable domain is AAGVIQSPRHLIKEKRETATLKCYPIPRHDTVYWYQQGPGQDPQFLISFYEKMQSDKGSIPDRFSAQQFSDYHSELNMSSLELGDSALYFCASSLNRRSTDTQYFGPGTRLTVL.

The rearrangement joins TRBV3-1 (or the pseudogene TRBV3-2) to TRBJ2-7; D not certain. This CDR3 has 15 amino acids. V lost 1 base to trimming and J lost 0 bases, with 10 bases between them. Germline-derived CDR1 and CDR2 are LGHDT and YNNKEL (reference sequence). This CDR3 is CASSQVRLNSYEQYF. CDR3 sequence (DNA): TGTGCCAGCAGCCAAGTGCGCCTGAACTCCTACGAGCAGTACTTC.

This chain uses TRBV29-1 with TRBJ2-5; TRBD2 matches at 7 bases. V was clipped by 6 bases and J by 5 bases; unmatched bases: 15. Germline lookup yields CDR1 SQVTM and CDR2 ANQGSEA. The CDR3 has 15 amino acids. In nucleotides, the CDR3 is TGCAGCGTCAACAGAAAAGCGGGATACTTTGAGACCCAGTACTTC. As protein: CSVNRKAGYFETQYF.

This chain uses TRBV19 with TRBJ1-1; 7 nucleotides agree with TRBD1. CDR1 LNHDA and CDR2 SQIVND come from the germline V gene (reference sequence). The CDR3 runs 12 residues. J was trimmed by 6 bases and V by 9 bases; bases with no gene match: 7. DNA of the CDR3: TGTGCCAGCAACGACAGGGCCCCTGAAGCTTTCTTT. It encodes CASNDRAPEAFF.

The V gene is TRBV7-2, the J gene TRBJ2-2; 9 nucleotides match TRBD1. Per the germline V gene, CDR1 is SGHTA and CDR2 is FQGNSA. Trimming at V came to 5 bases and at J to 6 bases, leaving 7 bases not matched to a gene. The CDR3 runs to 15 residues. Here the CDR3 reads CASSLLQGAAGELFF. CDR3 DNA: TGTGCCAGCAGCCTGCTACAGGGGGCGGCCGGGGAGCTGTTTTTT.

The genes are TRBV7-9 and TRBJ2-1, with 8 bases matching TRBD1. V lost 3 bases to trimming and J lost 7 bases; unmatched junction nucleotides: 8. The CDR3 covers 15 residues. Germline CDR1 is SEHNR and CDR2 is FQNEAQ (reference sequence). The CDR3 coding sequence is TGTGCCAGCAGCTTCTGGGACAGGCGACGGAATGAGCAGTTCTTC. Translation: CASSFWDRRRNEQFF.

This chain connects TRBV2 to TRBJ1-4, with TRBD1 matching 8 bases. Germline loops: CDR1 SNHLY, CDR2 FYNNEI. This CDR3 has 15 residues. The J segment lost 5 bases and the V segment lost 7 bases, leaving 9 bases of the junction unmatched. The CDR3 sequence is CASTPRQGRNEKLFF. CDR3 nucleotides: TGTGCCAGCACCCCCAGACAGGGGCGAAATGAAAAACTGTTTTTT.

The chain recombines TRBV9 with TRBJ2-2; 12 positions agree with TRBD2. The CDR3 consists of 20 residues. CDR1 and CDR2 (germline): SGDLS, YYNGEE. J gave up 3 bases and V 4 bases, and 16 bases lay outside the gene matches. CDR3 coding DNA: TGTGCCAGCAGCACGGGACTAGCGGGTCCACTATTCACCCACACCGGGGAGCTGTTTTTT. Protein sequence: CASSTGLAGPLFTHTGELFF.

Here the CDR3 reads CASSIEIQIYNSPLHF. CDR3 DNA: TGTGCCAGTAGTATAGAGATCCAGATCTATAATTCACCCCTCCACTTT. This sequence joins TRBV19 and TRBJ1-6, with no clear D. The CDR3 runs to 16 residues. The V gene lost 0 bases and the J gene lost 3 bases, with 9 bases spanning the gap. Looked up from germline, CDR1 is LNHDA and CDR2 is SQIVND (reference sequence).

This chain links TRBV3-1 (or the pseudogene TRBV3-2) with TRBJ1-6; D is possibly TRBD1 (6 bases). V lost 2 bases and J 10 bases, leaving 12 bases between the germline ends. This CDR3 region has 14 residues. Per germline, CDR1 LGHDT and CDR2 YNNKEL (reference sequence). The CDR3 region has the DNA TGTGCCAGCAGCCAAAGGGACATAGGCTCACCCCTCCACTTT. Its translation is CASSQRDIGSPLHF.

The chain joins TRBV7-9 to TRBJ1-4; D unresolved. This CDR3 has 14 amino acids. Germline CDR1 SEHNR, CDR2 FQNEAQ (reference sequence). The V and J ends lost 4 bases and 4 bases respectively, with 10 bases between them. The CDR3 nucleotides are TGTGCCAGCAGCTACGTTAGTGTTAATGAAAAACTGTTTTTT. Translated: CASSYVSVNEKLFF.

The CDR3 sequence is CAWRGPGTNQPQHF. The CDR3 nucleotides read TGTGCCTGGAGGGGACCCGGGACAAATCAGCCCCAGCATTTT. The chain has TRBV30 and TRBJ1-5; possible D gene TRBD1, 6 bases. V was pared by 3 bases and J by 4 bases, with 13 bases between. The germline V gene has CDR1 GTSNPN and CDR2 SVGIG (reference sequence). The CDR3 consists of 14 residues.

CDR3 sequence (DNA): TGTGCCAGCAGCTTGGCGGGGGGGAGAGAGACCCAGTACTTC. It encodes CASSLAGGRETQYF. The chain is built from TRBV5-4 and TRBJ2-5; TRBD2 matches at 8 bases. From germline, CDR1 is SGHNT and CDR2 YYREEE (reference sequence). With 0 bases clipped from V and 4 bases from J, the junction kept 2 bases outside the gene matches. This CDR3 contains 14 residues.

The chain joins TRBV15 to TRBJ2-7, with D possibly being TRBD1 (6 bases). Germline-derived CDR1 and CDR2 are LNHNV and YYDKDF (reference sequence). The CDR3 runs 14 residues. V gave up 3 bases and J gave up 4 bases, with 13 bases separating them. The CDR3 coding sequence is TGTGCCACCAGCAGGGGAAACAGGGTATACGAGCAGTACTTC. As protein: CATSRGNRVYEQYF.

J is TRBJ1-5 and V is TRBV7-2, with a tentative D call TRBD1 (6 bases). The CDR3 totals 15 residues. V lost 1 base and J lost 1, with 8 bases in between. Germline V lookup: CDR1 SGHTA, CDR2 FQGNSA. The CDR3 DNA sequence: TGTGCCAGCAGCTTAGACAGGGACAGCAATCAGCCCCAGCATTTT. This encodes CASSLDRDSNQPQHF.

This chain links TRBV18 with TRBJ1-2, with TRBD1 as a possible D gene (6 bases). Per germline, CDR1 KGHSH and CDR2 LQKENI. The CDR3 consists of 15 residues. V was clipped by 0 bases and J by 0 bases, with 8 bases between them. DNA for the CDR3: TGTGCCAGCTCACCACCGGGACACTCTAACTATGGCTACACCTTC. Encoded protein: CASSPPGHSNYGYTF.

V and J are TRBV21-1 and TRBJ1-3; the table names TRBD1, a call not compared with the DNA. TRBV21-1 is annotated as a pseudogene. This CDR3 comprises 14 residues. CDR3 bases: TGTGCCAGCAGACAGAGACAGTCTGGAAACACCATATATTTT. Protein: CASRQRQSGNTIYF.

CDR3 sequence: CASSLYQGVPDTQYF. CDR3 DNA sequence: TGCGCCAGCAGCTTGTACCAGGGTGTTCCAGATACGCAGTATTTT. The rearrangement uses TRBV5-1 and TRBJ2-3; a weak D match, TRBD1 (5 bases). The CDR3 sequence is 15 residues long. From germline, CDR1 is SGHRS and CDR2 YFSETQ. The V end lost 1 base, the J end lost 4 bases, and 13 bases lay between the germline ends.

The CDR3 bases are TGTGCCAGCAGCTTTCCCTCAGGATCCTCTGGAAACACCATATATTTT. It codes for CASSFPSGSSGNTIYF. This chain connects TRBV9 to TRBJ1-3; D is ambiguous. V lost 4 bases and J lost 0, with 14 bases in between. The germline gives CDR1 SGDLS, CDR2 YYNGEE. The CDR3 spans 16 residues.

The chain is built from TRBV9 and TRBJ2-5, with 8 nucleotides matching TRBD2. V gave up 3 bases and J gave up 4 bases; unmatched junction bases: 8. The germline gives CDR1 SGDLS, CDR2 YYNGEE. The CDR3 runs 15 residues. The CDR3 spells CASSAYGTRSETQYF. In DNA, the CDR3 is TGTGCCAGCAGCGCTTACGGGACTAGGTCAGAGACCCAGTACTTC.

This clone was counted once. J is TRBJ2-7 and V is TRBV2; 8 bases fit TRBD2. Germline trimming cut 6 bases from V and 4 bases from J; bases unmatched to any gene: 8. Germline V gives CDR1 SNHLY, CDR2 FYNNEI. The CDR3 has 14 amino acids. The CDR3 DNA is TGTGCCAGCAGGACCCCTAGCGGGCCTTACGAGCAGTACTTC. Translating it yields CASRTPSGPYEQYF.

V gene TRBV18 combines with J gene TRBJ2-3; 8 positions agree with TRBD2. The CDR3 extends over 17 amino acids. Germline V lookup: CDR1 KGHSH, CDR2 LQKENI. V was clipped by 4 bases and J by 4 bases; unmatched bases: 13. CDR3 loop: CASSQNTLAGLPDTQYF. The DNA for the CDR3 is TGTGCCAGCTCACAAAATACCCTAGCGGGTCTACCAGATACGCAGTATTTT.